The clone carrying this TCR beta chain was seen repeatedly, ten times or more. Unique molecular identifiers were incorporated when the TCRbeta library was constructed. TCRdb used MiXCR to reprocess the PCR reads, holding one entry per CDR3 protein. The table has around 680,000 distinct CDR3 sequences, roughly 15% seen once; the top ten hold around 0.96%. This record comes from a study of T-cell reconstitution after alpha-beta-depleted transplantation in children. The V end was cut by 4 bases, the J end by 0 bases, with 8 bases between. The CDR3 is 14 residues long. Germline CDR1 SGHDT, CDR2 YYEEEE. The sequence came from a human donor who donated a stem cell graft to a child with acute myeloid leukemia. This material consisted of PBMCs from the stem cell graft donor, taken from the stem cell graft. J is TRBJ2-1 and V is TRBV5-6; D call uncertain. The CDR3 loop is CASSVSDSYNEQFF. CDR3 nucleotide sequence: TGTGCCAGCAGCGTCTCTGACTCCTACAATGAGCAGTTCTTC.